This TCR beta chain emerged from a study of T cells in Graves' hyperthyroidism and ophthalmopathy. In this sample, this clonotype turned up many times. Its antigen is not known. TCR beta CDR3 regions were amplified from RNA transcripts. Using the HTBI primer set, a first-round RT-PCR was run on the TCR CDR3. From the multiplex PCR reads, TCRdb called clonotypes with MiXCR, one entry per CDR3 protein. The sample lists about 210,000 distinct CDR3 sequences, about a sixth occurring once. Patients counted as stable if ophthalmopathy did not develop within 18 months. Study observations and caveats: In blood, most of the thyroid clonotypes expanded above 0.001 were also present. A model of 13 V-J pairs discriminated ophthalmopathy from stable hyperthyroidism.

V gave up 1 base and J gave up 6 bases; unmatched junction bases: 7. The CDR3 is made up of 14 amino acids. Germline V gives CDR1 DFQATT, CDR2 SNEGSKA (reference sequence). This chain joins TRBV20-1 and TRBJ1-1, with TRBD1 identical over 8 bases. The clonotype was recovered from a man aged 35 to 55 with Graves' hyperthyroidism. Sample: blood. CDR3 nucleotides: TGCAGTGCTAGAGTTCCAGGGGGCGCGTCTGAAGCTTTCTTT. The encoded protein is CSARVPGGASEAFF.